Shown below are 29 T cell receptor beta chains from a single sample sequenced in a study of blood T cells in healthy people across ages. A second about 7 to 11 cycle PCR used barcoded and J-beta primers. MiXCR, applied by TCRdb to the 5' RACE reads, yields one record per CDR3 protein. The sample yields approximately 900,000 distinct CDR3 sequences, 29% seen once. This sample also belongs to another study, concerning T cells of mothers and their children.

The material sequenced was blood. The source of these receptors is a middle-aged woman in good health.

The CDR3, as DNA: TGTGCCAGCAGCGTGGAAGAGGGGACAAATCAGCCCCAGCATTTT. This translates into CASSVEEGTNQPQHF. The J gene is TRBJ1-5, the V gene TRBV9, with D possibly TRBD1 on 6 matching bases. The CDR3 loop spans 15 amino acids. CDR1 and CDR2 from the germline V gene are SGDLS and YYNGEE. V lost 2 bases and J lost 4, with 13 bases in between.

This clonotype was picked up a small number of times. V is TRBV28 and J is TRBJ2-1, with D possibly being TRBD2 (5 bases). CDR3 length equals 13 residues. The germline V and J ends were trimmed by 6 bases and 8 bases, with 14 bases remaining between them. Germline V CDR1 and CDR2: MDHEN, SYDVKM. The CDR3 DNA follows: TGTGCCAGCAGCCGACTACTACTTGATGAGCAGTTCTTC. Amino acid sequence: CASSRLLLDEQFF.

This clonotype turned up a few times. The chain is built from TRBV10-3 and TRBJ1-2; 7 positions match TRBD1. The V and J ends lost 6 bases and 0 bases, in that order; junction bases with no gene match: 7. In germline, CDR1 is ENHRY, CDR2 SYGVKD. The CDR3 is made up of 15 amino acids. Here the CDR3 reads CAIRGDRTSNYGYTF. As DNA, the CDR3 is TGTGCCATCAGGGGGGACAGAACTTCTAACTATGGCTACACCTTC.

This clonotype was picked up a small number of times. The chain links TRBV3-1 to TRBJ1-2; maybe TRBD1 (6 bases). This CDR3 comprises 15 residues. Germline values: CDR1 LGHDT, CDR2 YNNKEL (reference sequence). V lost 4 bases and J 2 bases, leaving 14 bases between the germline ends. The DNA for the CDR3 is TGTGCCAGCAGCCTGGAGGACAGATTAAACTATGGCTACACCTTC. It encodes CASSLEDRLNYGYTF. The complete variable domain, with remaining parts taken from reference TRBV3-1 and TRBJ1-2, reads DTAVSQTPKYLVTQMGNDKSIKCEQNLGHDTMYWYKQDSKKFLKIMFSYNNKELIINETVPNRFSPKSPDKAHLNLHINSLELGDSAVYFCASSLEDRLNYGYTFGSGTRLTVV.

V and J are TRBV7-2 and TRBJ2-3; no reliable D call. The CDR3 is 13 amino acids. The V end was cut by 5 bases, the J end by 6 bases, with 12 bases between. CDR1 and CDR2 from the germline V gene are SGHTA and FQGNSA. The CDR3 protein is CASSPYGRDTQYF. DNA of the CDR3: TGTGCCAGCAGCCCGTACGGTAGGGATACGCAGTATTTT.

This clonotype was observed at least ten times. The V call is TRBV7-2, the J call TRBJ1-2; D not resolved. CDR1 and CDR2 (germline): SGHTA, FQGNSA. V lost 3 bases and J lost 4, with 6 bases in between. This CDR3 has 12 amino acids. The CDR3 sequence is CASSFQFYGYTF. Here the CDR3 DNA reads TGTGCCAGCAGCTTCCAGTTCTATGGCTACACCTTC.

This clonotype turned up a few times. V usage is TRBV7-2 and J usage is TRBJ2-3; D gene ambiguous. Germline V gene data show CDR1 as SGHTA and CDR2 as FQGNSA. V gave up 5 bases and J gave up 2 bases, with 5 bases separating them. The CDR3 loop spans 12 amino acids. The CDR3 region has the DNA TGTGCCAGCAGCAGAGTCACAGATACGCAGTATTTT. It codes for CASSRVTDTQYF.

Regarding this clonotype: A much larger clone is a single base away; this may be a read error. The chain employs TRBV5-1 and TRBJ1-1; D remains ambiguous. Per germline, CDR1 SGHRS and CDR2 YFSETQ. Trimming shortened V by 6 bases and J by 3 bases, and 18 bases separated the two germline ends. This CDR3 contains 15 residues. The CDR3 DNA reads TGCGCCAGCAACTTATGGGCTGGATCGGACACTGAAGCTTTCTTT. Translation gives CASNLWAGSDTEAFF.

The CDR3 region is CSVAEGFCEQYF. The CDR3 nucleotides read TGCAGTGTAGCGGAAGGTTTCTGCGAGCAGTACTTC. This chain connects TRBV20-1 to TRBJ2-7, with a tentative D call TRBD2 (6 bases). The CDR3 extends over 12 amino acids. Trimming took off 7 bases at V and 6 bases at J, with 16 bases between the two ends. Germline CDR1 is DFQATT and CDR2 is SNEGSKA (reference sequence).

This clonotype was recorded a few times. Mismatch with germline at one junction end may stem from a read error. V is TRBV20-1 and J is TRBJ1-5; 8 bases align to TRBD1. This CDR3 region has 15 residues. Germline V lookup: CDR1 DFQATT, CDR2 SNEGSKA (reference sequence). The CDR3 region has the DNA TGCAGTGCACAGGGGGGGACAGATAACAATCAGCCCCGGCATTTT. This encodes CSAQGGTDNNQPRHF.

This clonotype was counted only a few times. The chain has TRBV20-1 and TRBJ2-1, with D tentatively TRBD2 (5 bases). The length of the CDR3 is 17 residues. Trimming removed 5 bases at V and 10 bases at J, with 30 bases between. CDR1 is DFQATT and CDR2 is SNEGSKA in the germline V gene (reference sequence). The CDR3 sequence: CSASNLASGFDHFEQFF. CDR3 DNA: TGCAGTGCTTCTAACCTAGCATCGGGGTTTGATCACTTCGAGCAGTTCTTC.

This clonotype was seen only a few times. The chain couples TRBV6-9 to TRBJ1-1; 7 positions agree with TRBD1. Germline V gives CDR1 MNHGY, CDR2 SVAAGI. This CDR3 comprises 16 residues. The ends lost 7 bases at V and 1 base at J; junction bases unmatched: 12. CDR3 protein: CASTKRQGGRNTEAFF. The CDR3, as DNA: TGTGCCAGCACCAAGCGACAGGGAGGTAGGAACACTGAAGCTTTCTTT.

This clonotype was counted between two and nine times. The chain joins TRBV28 to TRBJ1-2; no reliable D call. V was pared by 6 bases and J by 4 bases, with 12 bases between. The CDR3 runs to 13 residues. Germline V CDR1 and CDR2: MDHEN, SYDVKM. This CDR3 is CASSLRHAYGYTF. CDR3 nucleotides: TGTGCCAGCAGCCTTCGACATGCCTATGGCTACACCTTC.

This clonotype came up many times. V is TRBV11-2 and J is TRBJ2-3; D not resolved. Germline V CDR1 and CDR2: SGHAT, FQNNGV. The CDR3 is 12 amino acids. The V gene lost 4 bases and the J gene lost 7 bases, with 9 bases spanning the gap. The CDR3 DNA sequence: TGTGCCAGCAGCTCCACCTACTATACGCAGTATTTT. Translation gives CASSSTYYTQYF.

This CDR3 reads CASSYSGTGLALPRSYNEQFF. The DNA of the CDR3 is TGTGCCAGCAGTTACTCAGGTACGGGACTAGCGCTTCCACGCTCCTACAATGAGCAGTTCTTC. V and J are TRBV6-5 and TRBJ2-1, with 10 nucleotides matching TRBD2. The CDR3 runs to 21 residues. V lost 0 bases and J lost 0; bases outside the gene matches: 14. Germline values: CDR1 MNHEY, CDR2 SVGAGI.

This rearrangement joins TRBV5-1 to TRBJ1-2; 7 nucleotides agree with TRBD1. Germline V gene lookup returns CDR1 SGHRS and CDR2 YFSETQ. V was clipped by 4 bases and J by 7 bases; unmatched bases: 4. The CDR3 extends over 12 amino acids. CDR3 bases: TGCGCCAGCAGCCGACAGGGTTCTGGCTACACCTTC. It translates to CASSRQGSGYTF. Drawing the rest from reference TRBV5-1 and TRBJ1-2, the complete variable domain is KAGVTQTPRYLIKTRGQQVTLSCSPISGHRSVSWYQQTPGQGLQFLFEYFSETQRNKGNFPGRFSGRQFSNSRSEMNVSTLELGDSALYLCASSRQGSGYTFGSGTRLTVV.

This chain uses TRBV4-1 with TRBJ2-2; the D gene is possibly TRBD1 (6 bases). Between the trimmed V and J ends, which lost 7 bases and 5 bases, there was a span of 17 bases. The CDR3 covers 15 residues. Germline CDR1 MGHRA, CDR2 YSYEKL. The CDR3 reads CASNYPGVGTGELFF. The CDR3 nucleotides read TGCGCCAGCAACTATCCAGGGGTTGGGACCGGGGAGCTGTTTTTT.

This clonotype was detected many times. Germline is not matched at one junction end, which may reflect a read error. This chain uses TRBV7-7 with TRBJ2-1; possibly TRBD1 for D (6 bases). The germline CDR1 and CDR2 sequences are SSHAT and FNYEAQ (reference sequence). The CDR3 is made up of 15 amino acids. The CDR3 reads CASSLRYGQYNEQFF. The CDR3 region has the DNA TGTGCTAGCAGCTTACGGTATGGACAGTACAATGAGCAGTTCTTC.

This clonotype has more than one count but fewer than ten. This rearrangement joins TRBV10-2 to TRBJ2-2, with TRBD1 matching 7 bases. Germline values: CDR1 WSHSY, CDR2 SAAADI. The CDR3 spans 14 residues. With 6 bases clipped from V and 6 bases from J, the junction kept 7 bases outside the gene matches. The DNA for the CDR3 is TGCGCCAGCAGGGGGACAGAGGTCCCCGGGGAGCTGTTTTTT. It codes for CASRGTEVPGELFF.

The chain joins TRBV7-6 to TRBJ2-1; D is possibly TRBD2 (5 bases). Germline loops: CDR1 SGHVS, CDR2 FNYEAQ. With 1 base removed from V and 5 bases from J, the gap between germline ends came to 9 bases. This CDR3 region has 14 residues. CDR3 nucleotides: TGTGCCAGCAGCTTAGAGGTGCGGGACAATGAGCAGTTCTTC. It specifies CASSLEVRDNEQFF.

The chain uses TRBV7-9 and TRBJ2-2; D remains unclear. Trimming shortened V by 6 bases and J by 2 bases, and 13 bases separated the two germline ends. There are 15 residues in the CDR3. The V gene's germline CDR1 is SEHNR and CDR2 FQNEAQ (reference sequence). CDR3 in amino acids: CASSPPTINTGELFF. The CDR3 bases are TGTGCCAGCAGTCCACCGACGATCAACACCGGGGAGCTGTTTTTT.

This chain links TRBV18 with TRBJ1-2; 10 bases fit TRBD1. With 3 bases clipped from V and 10 bases from J, the junction kept 11 bases outside the gene matches. Germline assignment: CDR1 KGHSH and CDR2 LQKENI. The CDR3 is 15 residues long. The CDR3: CASSPGGTGAFDYTF. The CDR3, as DNA: TGTGCCAGCTCACCTGGCGGGACAGGGGCCTTTGACTACACCTTC.

The chain employs TRBV11-2 and TRBJ2-1, with D possibly matching TRBD2 (7 bases). The CDR3 spans 13 residues. The germline V gene encodes CDR1 SGHAT and CDR2 FQNNGV. Trimming left V 1 base short and J 10 bases short, with 11 bases between. The CDR3 region is CASSLGWGGEQFF. The CDR3 coding sequence is TGTGCCAGCAGCTTAGGCTGGGGGGGCGAGCAGTTCTTC.

The chain joins TRBV28 to TRBJ2-1; the match to TRBD2 covers 10 bases. This CDR3 comprises 14 residues. The germline gives CDR1 MDHEN, CDR2 SYDVKM. The ends lost 5 bases at V and 10 bases at J; junction bases unmatched: 8. The CDR3 is CASSLGLALDEQFF. CDR3 DNA sequence: TGTGCCAGCAGTCTGGGACTAGCGCTAGACGAGCAGTTCTTC. Looking up the rest from reference TRBV28 and TRBJ2-1 gives the full variable domain: DVKVTQSSRYLVKRTGEKVFLECVQDMDHENMFWYRQDPGLGLRLIYFSYDVKMKEKGDIPEGYSVSREKKERFSLILESASTNQTSMYLCASSLGLALDEQFFGPGTRLTVL.

This clonotype was counted at least ten times. The V call is TRBV12-3 or TRBV12-4, the J call TRBJ2-1; D gene uncertain. Trimming removed 10 bases from V and 2 bases from J, with 12 bases in between. The CDR3 runs 13 residues. The CDR3 region is CATNPQPYNEQFF. The CDR3 coding sequence is TGTGCCACCAACCCCCAGCCCTACAATGAGCAGTTCTTC.

Regarding this clonotype: The junction does not match germline at one end; this may be a read error. The chain combines TRBV7-9 with TRBJ2-7; TRBD2 might be the D (6 bases). Germline V gives CDR1 SEHNR, CDR2 FQNEAQ (reference sequence). The CDR3 is made up of 13 amino acids. The CDR3 coding sequence is TGTGTCAGCAGCTCCGGAGGGCTCTACGAGCAGTACTTC. This codes for CVSSSGGLYEQYF.

Note on this clonotype: This may be a read error: a much more frequent sequence differs by one nucleotide. The V gene is TRBV29-1, the J gene TRBJ2-3; 7 nucleotides agree with TRBD2. The trim removed 8 bases at V and 0 bases at J, leaving 8 bases unmatched. Germline V gene data show CDR1 as SQVTM and CDR2 as ANQGSEA. This CDR3 contains 14 residues. For the CDR3, the DNA is TGCAGCATTGTTCGGGGAGGGAGCACAGATACGCAGTATTTT. It yields the protein CSIVRGGSTDTQYF.

This clonotype was counted at least ten times. The V call is TRBV25-1, the J call TRBJ2-7, with D possibly being TRBD1 (6 bases). The CDR3 has 13 residues. V was cut by 6 bases and J by 0 bases, with 9 bases left in between. CDR1 and CDR2 from the germline V gene are MGHDK and SYGVNS. The CDR3 reads CASRDSNSYEQYF. In DNA, the CDR3 is TGTGCCAGCAGGGACAGTAACTCCTACGAGCAGTACTTC.

The chain is built from TRBV20-1 and TRBJ2-7; weak D call: TRBD1 (5 bases). The CDR3 consists of 11 residues. Germline CDR1 is DFQATT and CDR2 is SNEGSKA (reference sequence). Trimming pared 6 bases from V and 4 bases from J, leaving 10 bases between. DNA of the CDR3: TGCAGTGCCCCGGACACTTACGAGCAGTACTTC. Protein product: CSAPDTYEQYF.